This TCR beta chain is from a study of blood T cell repertoires in COVID-19. Study context: The samples span acute and convalescent COVID-19 from the United States, Italy and Spain. PBMCs, B-cell-depleted T cells, or T cells provided the cDNA or gDNA that made up the material.

Seattle patient enrollment occurred during active infection, with longitudinal follow-up thereafter. Original analysis: Using reference gene primer amplification, nucleated cell counts were estimated. The assay was immunoSEQ multiplex PCR, and TCRdb's table has in-frame clones only and misses some. V, J and clone size reflect that table, while D and trimming were determined from the DNA. This sample carries under 200,000 clones, roughly 93% of them seen once, and the ten largest clones take around 5%. Germline V gene data show CDR1 as MNHEY and CDR2 as SMNVEV (reference sequence). With 7 bases clipped from V and 4 bases from J, the junction kept 11 bases outside the gene matches. The CDR3 length is 16 residues.

The sequence came from a young man with COVID-19, enrolled during active disease. The V gene is TRBV27, the J gene TRBJ1-5; 9 positions agree with TRBD1. Sample: peripheral blood. The CDR3 loop is CASTKFGTGINQPQHF. The CDR3 nucleotides read TGTGCCAGCACAAAATTTGGGACAGGGATTAATCAGCCCCAGCATTTT.